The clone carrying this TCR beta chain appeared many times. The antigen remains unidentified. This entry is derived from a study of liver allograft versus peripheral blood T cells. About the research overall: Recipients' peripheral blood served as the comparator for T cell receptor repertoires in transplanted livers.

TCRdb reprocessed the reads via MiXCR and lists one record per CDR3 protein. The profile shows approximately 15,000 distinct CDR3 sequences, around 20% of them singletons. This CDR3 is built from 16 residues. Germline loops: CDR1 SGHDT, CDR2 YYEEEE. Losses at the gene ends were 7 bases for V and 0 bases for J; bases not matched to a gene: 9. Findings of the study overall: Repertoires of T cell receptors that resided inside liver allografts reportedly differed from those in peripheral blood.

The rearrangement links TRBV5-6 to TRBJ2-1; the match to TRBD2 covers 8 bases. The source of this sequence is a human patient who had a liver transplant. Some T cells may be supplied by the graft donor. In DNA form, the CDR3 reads TGTGCCAGCTCCTCGGGAGGGCCTAGCTCCTACAATGAGCAGTTCTTC. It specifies CASSSGGPSSYNEQFF.